Listed below are T cell receptor beta chains from one sample, sequenced in a study of blood T cell repertoires in COVID-19. Using immunoSEQ multiplex PCR, the repertoire was profiled, and TCRdb retains in-frame clones only, with some absent. The repertoire holds 70,000 to 85,000 clones, with 91% as singletons. Sequencing input: peripheral blood. Source of these receptors: an older woman with active COVID-19. Each CDR3 is given with its conserved first and last residue. Each record gives: D gene, clone size, J gene, V gene, CDR3 protein, CDR3 DNA. D genes are given only for firm matches. Size is omitted from some rows. Given values are once, few, many or a class for expanded clones.

. once TRBJ2-2 TRBV3-1/TRBV3-2 CASSQATSLTGELFF TGTGCCAGCAGCCAAGCGACTAGTTTAACCGGGGAGCTGTTTTTT
. . TRBJ2-2 TRBV27 CASSLYLTGELFF TGTGCCAGCAGTTTATATCTCACCGGGGAGCTGTTTTTT
TRBD1 . TRBJ2-2 TRBV11-2 CASSTLNRGRGSGELFF TGTGCCAGCAGCACACTGAACAGGGGGCGGGGGTCCGGGGAGCTGTTTTTT
TRBD1 . TRBJ2-7 TRBV6-5 CASSYSGTGLPYEQYF TGTGCCAGCAGTTATTCCGGGACAGGCCTTCCCTACGAGCAGTACTTC
TRBD2 . TRBJ2-7 TRBV3-1/TRBV3-2 CARRAGSGAETSGREPYEQYF TGTGCCAGACGAGCGGGATCGGGGGCTGAAACTAGCGGGAGAGAGCCTTACGAGCAGTACTTC
. . TRBJ2-1 TRBV4-1 CASSQGGSSYNEQFF TGCGCCAGCAGCCAAGGAGGGAGTTCCTACAATGAGCAGTTCTTC
. . TRBJ2-7 TRBV5-1 CASKLGQGTYEQYF TGCGCCAGCAAACTTGGTCAGGGTACCTACGAGCAGTACTTC
. . TRBJ2-3 TRBV5-6 CASRIRDFGDTQYF TGTGCCAGCAGAATCCGGGACTTCGGAGATACGCAGTATTTT
. . TRBJ1-4 TRBV30 CAWSAGGSNEKLFF TGTGCCTGGAGTGCAGGTGGAAGTAATGAAAAACTGTTTTTT
. . TRBJ1-5 TRBV6-1 CASSEAIQPQHF TGTGCCAGCAGTGAAGCCATCCAGCCCCAGCATTTT
TRBD2 few TRBJ2-5 TRBV5-4 CASSLGAAGAQETQYF TGTGCCAGCAGCTTGGGGGCGGCGGGAGCCCAAGAGACCCAGTACTTC
TRBD2 . TRBJ2-3 TRBV18 CASSPLGAGVSTDTQYF TGTGCCAGCTCACCATTGGGAGCGGGAGTTAGCACAGATACGCAGTATTTT
TRBD2 . TRBJ2-7 TRBV18 CASSPRGGRYEQYF TGTGCCAGCTCACCACGGGGGGGAAGGTACGAGCAGTACTTC
TRBD1 . TRBJ2-6 TRBV7-2 CASSLGLRDSNVLTF TGTGCCAGCAGCTTAGGGCTCCGGGACAGCAACGTCCTGACTTTC
. . TRBJ2-4 TRBV18 CASSPDSVAIGNIQYF TGTGCCAGCTCACCGGACAGTGTAGCCATTGGAAACATTCAGTACTTC
TRBD1 . TRBJ2-1 TRBV10-3 CAISDRDRGPYNEQFF TGTGCCATCAGTGATCGGGACAGGGGTCCCTACAATGAGCAGTTCTTC
. . TRBJ2-7 TRBV9 CASSSGGGETYEQYF TGTGCCAGCAGCTCAGGAGGCGGGGAGACCTACGAGCAGTACTTC
. . TRBJ2-1 TRBV5-1 CASSLGALGPNEQFF TGCGCCAGCAGCTTGGGGGCCTTAGGCCCCAATGAGCAGTTCTTC
TRBD1 once TRBJ2-1 TRBV15 CATSSARLTGHEQFF TGTGCCACCAGCAGTGCCCGTCTGACAGGGCATGAGCAGTTCTTC
TRBD2 . TRBJ2-7 TRBV11-2 CASSFTAGEQYF TGTGCCAGCAGCTTTACAGCGGGGGAGCAGTACTTC
. . TRBJ1-2 TRBV18 CASSSQGQWQGYTF TGTGCCAGCTCAAGTCAGGGGCAGTGGCAGGGCTACACCTTC
TRBD1 once TRBJ2-7 TRBV6-5 CASSLAGGKVEQYF TGTGCCAGCAGTTTGGCAGGGGGCAAGGTCGAGCAGTACTTC
TRBD2 . TRBJ2-1 TRBV7-6 CASSYIAGGFGNEQFF TGTGCCAGCAGCTATATAGCGGGGGGCTTTGGGAATGAGCAGTTCTTC
. . TRBJ1-1 TRBV30 CAWSGQANTEAFF TGTGCCTGGAGTGGGCAGGCGAACACTGAAGCTTTCTTT
. . TRBJ1-1 TRBV5-1 CASSPDPGMSTEAFF TGCGCCAGCAGCCCGGACCCGGGGATGAGTACTGAAGCTTTCTTT
TRBD2 . TRBJ2-1 TRBV5-6 CASRTSGGDNEQFF TGTGCCAGCAGAACTAGCGGGGGAGACAATGAGCAGTTCTTC